A selection of T cell receptor beta chains follows, all from one sample in a study of blood T cell repertoires in COVID-19. Using immunoSEQ multiplex PCR, the repertoire was profiled, and TCRdb retains in-frame clones only, with some absent. The sample contains 70,000 to 85,000 clones, 87% of which appear only once. Sequencing used peripheral blood. The receptors were sampled from a woman aged 50 to 65 with active or convalescent COVID-19. Both conserved end residues are part of each CDR3. D genes are given only for firm matches. The size of a clone is reported for some rows only, either as once, few or many, or as a class for expanded clones.

d_gene	j_gene	v_gene	abundance	CDR3aa	CDR3nt
TRBD1	TRBJ2-7	TRBV9	NA	CASSVAGTGGYEQYF	TGTGCCAGCAGCGTAGCTGGGACAGGGGGCTACGAGCAGTACTTC
NA	TRBJ2-7	TRBV19	NA	CASSNVGGRNEQYF	TGTGCCAGTAGTAACGTTGGGGGCAGGAACGAGCAGTACTTC
TRBD2	TRBJ2-2	TRBV4-2	NA	CASSLLGLAGTGELFF	TGTGCCAGCAGCCTCCTAGGACTAGCGGGGACCGGGGAGCTGTTTTTT
TRBD1	TRBJ2-6	TRBV4-2	NA	CASSPTGSGANVLTF	TGTGCCAGCAGCCCGACAGGGTCCGGGGCCAACGTCCTGACTTTC
NA	TRBJ1-4	TRBV9	NA	CASSVAGERTNEKLFF	TGTGCCAGCAGCGTAGCCGGGGAAAGAACTAATGAAAAACTGTTTTTT
NA	TRBJ2-3	TRBV5-1	NA	CASSPGTLRTDTQYF	TGCGCCAGCAGCCCCGGGACACTACGCACAGATACGCAGTATTTT
NA	TRBJ2-3	TRBV6-5	once	CASRPQGGGSDTQYF	TGTGCCAGCAGGCCCCAGGGGGGAGGATCAGATACGCAGTATTTT
TRBD2	TRBJ2-1	TRBV5-8	once	CASSERGTVSRNEQFF	TGTGCCAGCAGCGAGCGGGGGACGGTTTCGCGCAATGAGCAGTTCTTC
NA	TRBJ1-5	TRBV6-5	once	CASSYSQEGQPQHF	TGTGCCAGCAGTTACTCCCAGGAAGGTCAGCCCCAGCATTTT
NA	TRBJ1-3	TRBV3-1/TRBV3-2	NA	CASRSSGEGNTIYF	TGTGCCAGCAGGTCTTCCGGGGAAGGAAACACCATATATTTT
TRBD1	TRBJ1-1	TRBV11-1	NA	CASSLSGGIMNTEAFF	TGTGCCAGCAGCTTATCAGGGGGCATAATGAACACTGAAGCTTTCTTT
TRBD2	TRBJ2-1	TRBV6-5	NA	CASRDLAGGNSEQFF	TGTGCCAGCAGGGATCTAGCGGGGGGGAACAGTGAGCAGTTCTTC
NA	TRBJ1-3	TRBV3-1/TRBV3-2	NA	CASSPQISGNTIYF	TGTGCCAGCAGCCCCCAGATCTCTGGAAACACCATATATTTT
NA	TRBJ2-5	TRBV7-2	NA	CASSLQGLETQYF	TGTGCCAGCAGCTTACAGGGGCTGGAGACCCAGTACTTC
TRBD1	TRBJ1-5	TRBV7-2	NA	CASRGGTEENSNQPQHF	TGTGCCAGCAGAGGAGGGACAGAGGAAAATAGCAATCAGCCCCAGCATTTT
NA	TRBJ1-3	TRBV5-6	NA	CASSQPTGRGNTIYF	TGTGCCAGCAGCCAACCCACAGGGCGCGGAAACACCATATATTTT
TRBD1	TRBJ1-3	TRBV11-2	NA	CASSLSRTGVSGNTIYF	TGTGCCAGCAGCTTAAGTCGGACAGGGGTCTCTGGAAACACCATATATTTT
TRBD2	TRBJ2-7	TRBV4-2	NA	CASSQELAGGEYF	TGTGCCAGCAGCCAAGAACTAGCGGGGGGTGAGTACTTC
NA	TRBJ2-5	TRBV24-1	few	CATSDPTPGQETQYF	TGTGCCACCAGTGACCCCACCCCGGGACAAGAGACCCAGTACTTC
NA	TRBJ2-3	TRBV6-1	few	CASREDRSLTDTQYF	TGTGCCAGCAGAGAAGACAGGTCTTTGACAGATACGCAGTATTTT
TRBD1	TRBJ1-1	TRBV15	NA	CATSPGTGVGTEAFF	TGTGCCACCAGTCCCGGGACAGGGGTTGGGACTGAAGCTTTCTTT
NA	TRBJ1-2	TRBV5-1	NA	CASKEGGGYTF	TGCGCCAGCAAAGAGGGCGGTGGCTACACCTTC
TRBD2	TRBJ2-1	TRBV4-2	NA	CASSLALGSGGYNEQFF	TGTGCCAGCAGCCTCGCCTTAGGGAGCGGGGGGTACAATGAGCAGTTCTTC
TRBD1	TRBJ1-5	TRBV5-1	NA	CASSLGTGKQPQHF	TGCGCCAGCAGCTTGGGGACAGGGAAACAGCCCCAGCATTTT